The entry that follows covers one T cell receptor beta chain sequence. This clone's antigen is unknown. It has no much larger one-base neighbor in the sample; base qualities were not kept. Ophthalmopathy patients had moderately to severely active disease, with a Clinical Activity Score of 3 or more, a NOSPECS grade of 4 or more, and a disease duration of less than 3 months. Exclusion was applied to patients with uncontrolled infections, other autoimmune diseases, pregnancy or lactation. Diagnoses were based on clinical symptoms, serum thyroxine and TRAb, thyroid ultrasound and orbital computed tomography. PBMCs were separated from 8 to 10 ml of fresh peripheral blood using Ficoll-Paque density gradient centrifugation. Total RNA was extracted with Trizol reagent, and quality was checked on an Agilent 2100 Bioanalyzer. This sample was taken from a study of T cells in Graves' hyperthyroidism and ophthalmopathy (dated by TCRdb to the late 2010s). Looking at the study overall: Peripheral blood samples were taken at initial diagnosis, before any treatment was given. The study also compared thyroid tissue and blood T-cell repertoires from more than five Graves' hyperthyroidism patients. The 95 to 100 discovery patients were divided at random into training and test sets in a 7:3 ratio. Once sampling was done, hyperthyroidism patients were given methimazole at a starting dose of 30 mg daily, whereas ophthalmopathy patients were given high-dose intravenous methylprednisolone. According to the paper, TCR Vbeta CDR3 sequencing was carried out on about 140 peripheral blood samples, which came from approximately 43 ophthalmopathy, 75 or so hyperthyroidism and about 17 progressor patients. Prospective prediction of ophthalmopathy was tested in an independent validation cohort consisting of roughly 20 hyperthyroidism patients and more than 15 patients who later progressed to ophthalmopathy. To identify distinguishing TCR V-J signatures, a discovery cohort of around 100 patients was used, comprising 43 with Graves' ophthalmopathy and some 60 with stable Graves' hyperthyroidism.

Results and caveats for the whole study, not just this receptor: Sample size was not statistically predetermined, and investigators were not blinded to group allocation. In cross-validation, a model built on a 13 V-J signature told ophthalmopathy apart from stable hyperthyroidism with 85% to 90% sensitivity and roughly 81% specificity, and in testing the same model reached 80%/75%. Most expanded thyroid clonotypes (frequency above 0.001) were also detected in blood, suggesting blood repertoires may reflect thyroid immune responses. In validation, the model predicted progression to ophthalmopathy a median of roughly 6.1 months before onset, with over 60% sensitivity and 72.22% specificity.

The CDR3 contains 11 residues, cysteine and phenylalanine counted. Only the CDR3 DNA is retained, 33 bases long and in frame from the first base. CDR1 and CDR2 were assigned from the germline V gene as WSHSY and SAAADI. V lost 7 bases and J lost 7 bases; the stretch between them is 11 bases long. TCR beta CDR3 regions were amplified from RNA transcripts. A first-round RT-PCR of the TCR CDR3 used the HTBI primer set with the Qiagen OneStep RT-PCR kit. Libraries were constructed in a second round of multiplex PCR, after which size selection and purification were carried out. Sequencing of the libraries was done on an Illumina HiSeq2000 using paired-end 100 bp reads. As for the authors' bioinformatics: SOAPnuke was used to process the raw data, removing reads that contained adapters or uncalled bases, had a mean Phred below 15, or lacked an exact match to the constant primer or identifier. COPE v1.2.5 was used to merge the high-quality paired reads, and each unique nucleotide sequence was defined as a clonotype. MiTCR v1.1 was used to align clonotypes to the IMGT TRBV, TRBD and TRBJ reference segments. The analysis was restricted to V-J combinations with a frequency above 0.0001, which together covered 99% to 99.2% of the repertoires. A TCS score was defined as the ratio of F50 (clonal expansion) to E x V (chaos), with BLOSUM62-based TCRdist applied between CDR3 peptides within each V-J. Welch's t-statistics and random forest reduced roughly 530 V-J features to 13, which were used in a naive Bayes classifier (R e1071). TCRdb handled the public reads itself, with Q25 trimming in fastp and clone calling in MiXCR, and kept productive beta chains. Identical CDR3 protein sequences are pooled into one entry, listed with their most common genes and DNA. None of the V and J calls come from the authors' own analysis; TCRdb made them. A total of 250,000 to 350,000 distinct CDR3 sequences appear in this sample, over 15% of them only once. The biggest ten clones account for over 45% of the sample.

Rearrangement joined TRBV10-2 to TRBJ2-7; the D gene is not confidently resolved. The sequence was collected from a woman aged 60-75 years with Graves' ophthalmopathy. The sample comprised blood. The CDR3 corresponds to CASKGESEQYF. The DNA sequence is TGCGCCAGCAAGGGTGAGTCGGAGCAGTACTTC.